A selection of T cell receptor beta chains follows, all from one sample in a study of graft-versus-host responses after intestinal transplantation. No cognate antigen is known for these TCRs. This table comes from immunoSEQ multiplex PCR, and its TCRdb copy is limited to in-frame clones, with some not included. The sample holds some 90,000 clones, approximately 90% seen once. The sequencing here drew on unstimulated CD8+ T cells sorted from spleen or lymph node cells, taken before transplant. These receptors all come from a human donor who was the organ donor for an intestinal transplant. CDR3s include the opening cysteine and the closing phenylalanine or tryptophan. D genes are given only for firm matches. For some rows the clone size is stated as once, few or many, or as a class when expanded; others skip it.

D gene: TRBD1; J gene: TRBJ1-2; clone size: -; V gene: TRBV6-1; CDR3 DNA: TGTGCCAGCAGTGTTGCCGGGACAGGGGACTACTATGGCTACACCTTC; CDR3 protein: CASSVAGTGDYYGYTF
D gene: TRBD2; J gene: TRBJ2-3; clone size: -; V gene: TRBV9; CDR3 DNA: TGTGCCAGCAGCTCCACTAGCGGGGGGGCATCAGATACGCAGTATTTT; CDR3 protein: CASSSTSGGASDTQYF
D gene: -; J gene: TRBJ2-7; clone size: -; V gene: TRBV11-2; CDR3 DNA: TGTGCCAGCAGCTTAGATCTGGGGGACATAAGCTCCTACGAGCAGTACTTC; CDR3 protein: CASSLDLGDISSYEQYF
D gene: TRBD2; J gene: TRBJ2-1; clone size: -; V gene: TRBV5-4; CDR3 DNA: TGTGCCAGCAGCTTGGAGGTAGCGGGGGTATACAATGAGCAGTTCTTC; CDR3 protein: CASSLEVAGVYNEQFF
D gene: TRBD1; J gene: TRBJ2-7; clone size: -; V gene: TRBV19; CDR3 DNA: TGTGCCAGTAGTATGGGGACAGGGGCCTACGAGCAGTACTTC; CDR3 protein: CASSMGTGAYEQYF
D gene: -; J gene: TRBJ2-1; clone size: -; V gene: TRBV4-1; CDR3 DNA: TGCGCCAGCAGCCAAGTGGTTGGGGGCGCGAGTGCGCAGTTCTTC; CDR3 protein: CASSQVVGGASAQFF
D gene: TRBD1; J gene: TRBJ1-2; clone size: -; V gene: TRBV29-1; CDR3 DNA: TGCAGCGTCTTGGGACAGGGGATCTATGGCTACACCTTC; CDR3 protein: CSVLGQGIYGYTF
D gene: -; J gene: TRBJ2-5; clone size: -; V gene: TRBV28; CDR3 DNA: TGTGCCAGCAGTTTATTCTTGGACTTTAAGACCCAGTACTTC; CDR3 protein: CASSLFLDFKTQYF
D gene: TRBD1; J gene: TRBJ1-2; clone size: -; V gene: TRBV7-9; CDR3 DNA: TGTGCCAGCAGCCGCCCCCAGGGGGCTCGTAACTATGGCTACACCTTC; CDR3 protein: CASSRPQGARNYGYTF
D gene: -; J gene: TRBJ1-1; clone size: -; V gene: TRBV28; CDR3 DNA: TGTGCCAGCACCGGAATACGGGGAGATGGAGCTTTCTTT; CDR3 protein: CASTGIRGDGAFF
D gene: -; J gene: TRBJ1-2; clone size: -; V gene: TRBV9; CDR3 DNA: TGTGCCAGCAGCGCAACTGCTAACTATGGCTACACCTTC; CDR3 protein: CASSATANYGYTF
D gene: -; J gene: TRBJ2-3; clone size: -; V gene: TRBV5-1; CDR3 DNA: TGCGCCAGCAGTTCGCCCAGGGCAGATACGCAGTATTTT; CDR3 protein: CASSSPRADTQYF
D gene: -; J gene: TRBJ1-2; clone size: once; V gene: TRBV4-1; CDR3 DNA: TGCGCCAGCAGCCAAGTTGTCGGGGCGGGGAGGGGCTACACCTTC; CDR3 protein: CASSQVVGAGRGYTF
D gene: TRBD1; J gene: TRBJ1-4; clone size: -; V gene: TRBV28; CDR3 DNA: TGTGCCAGCAGTTTAACGGCGACAGGGGGCGAGGAAAAACTGTTTTTT; CDR3 protein: CASSLTATGGEEKLFF
D gene: -; J gene: TRBJ1-2; clone size: -; V gene: TRBV7-2; CDR3 DNA: TGTGCCAGCAGCTTAAACTTACAGGGCTATGGCTACACCTTC; CDR3 protein: CASSLNLQGYGYTF
D gene: -; J gene: TRBJ2-2; clone size: -; V gene: TRBV7-7; CDR3 DNA: TGTGCCAGCAGCTTATCCGTCGTGAACACCGGGGAGCTGTTTTTT; CDR3 protein: CASSLSVVNTGELFF
D gene: -; J gene: TRBJ2-7; clone size: -; V gene: TRBV5-1; CDR3 DNA: TGCGCCAGCAGCTTTGGGGCCTCCCCCGGCTACGAGCAGTACTTC; CDR3 protein: CASSFGASPGYEQYF
D gene: TRBD1; J gene: TRBJ1-6; clone size: -; V gene: TRBV7-9; CDR3 DNA: TGTGCCAGCAGCTTAGCCCAGGGGGCCCCTTCACCCCTCCACTTT; CDR3 protein: CASSLAQGAPSPLHF
D gene: -; J gene: TRBJ2-4; clone size: once; V gene: TRBV7-9; CDR3 DNA: TGTGCCAGCAGCTTATCTAGCGAGATAGCCAAAAACATTCAGTACTTC; CDR3 protein: CASSLSSEIAKNIQYF
D gene: -; J gene: TRBJ2-7; clone size: -; V gene: TRBV5-1; CDR3 DNA: TGCGCCAGCAGCGGGACTTGGCGGGACGAGCAGTACTTC; CDR3 protein: CASSGTWRDEQYF
D gene: -; J gene: TRBJ2-1; clone size: -; V gene: TRBV4-1; CDR3 DNA: TGCGCCAGCAGCCAAGATGGGAGCTCCTACAATGAGCAGTTCTTC; CDR3 protein: CASSQDGSSYNEQFF
D gene: TRBD1; J gene: TRBJ2-7; clone size: -; V gene: TRBV4-1; CDR3 DNA: TGCGCCAGCAGCCAGACCGGGACAGGGACTTACGAGCAGTACTTC; CDR3 protein: CASSQTGTGTYEQYF
D gene: -; J gene: TRBJ1-5; clone size: -; V gene: TRBV28; CDR3 DNA: TGTGCCAGCAGTTTATGGGGGACGGAGGGTCAGCCCCAGCATTTT; CDR3 protein: CASSLWGTEGQPQHF
D gene: TRBD1; J gene: TRBJ1-5; clone size: -; V gene: TRBV27; CDR3 DNA: TGTGCCAGCCAGGGGGCGCGGGATCAGCCCCAGCATTTT; CDR3 protein: CASQGARDQPQHF
D gene: TRBD1; J gene: TRBJ2-7; clone size: -; V gene: TRBV29-1; CDR3 DNA: TGCAGCGTTGTGACAGGGGATTACGAGCAGTACTTC; CDR3 protein: CSVVTGDYEQYF
D gene: -; J gene: TRBJ1-1; clone size: -; V gene: TRBV4-3; CDR3 DNA: TGCGCCAGCAGCCAAGATACCCCACCAGTGAACACTGAAGCTTTCTTT; CDR3 protein: CASSQDTPPVNTEAFF
D gene: TRBD1; J gene: TRBJ2-7; clone size: -; V gene: TRBV7-3; CDR3 DNA: TGTGCCAGCAGCTACTCCGGGACAGGGCCCTACGAGCAGTACTTC; CDR3 protein: CASSYSGTGPYEQYF
D gene: -; J gene: TRBJ2-1; clone size: -; V gene: TRBV14; CDR3 DNA: TGTGCCAGCGGGGGGGCGTGGAATGAGCAGTTCTTC; CDR3 protein: CASGGAWNEQFF
D gene: TRBD2; J gene: TRBJ2-7; clone size: -; V gene: TRBV6-5; CDR3 DNA: TGTGCCAGCAGTTACACTAGCGGGACAAGCTCCTACGAGCAGTACTTC; CDR3 protein: CASSYTSGTSSYEQYF
D gene: -; J gene: TRBJ1-2; clone size: -; V gene: TRBV28; CDR3 DNA: TGTGCCAGCAGTCATACTGGGGGCCGTAACTATGGCTACACCTTC; CDR3 protein: CASSHTGGRNYGYTF
D gene: -; J gene: TRBJ2-2; clone size: -; V gene: TRBV5-6; CDR3 DNA: TGTGCCAGCAGCTTGGGCACCTATCGGAACACCGGGGAGCTGTTTTTT; CDR3 protein: CASSLGTYRNTGELFF
D gene: -; J gene: TRBJ1-1; clone size: -; V gene: TRBV2; CDR3 DNA: TGTGCCAGCCGACCGGGACAAGGCACTGAAGCTTTCTTT; CDR3 protein: CASRPGQGTEAFF
D gene: -; J gene: TRBJ2-3; clone size: once; V gene: TRBV7-3; CDR3 DNA: TGTGCCAGCAGCTCTCTGGGCGCAGATACGCAGTATTTT; CDR3 protein: CASSSLGADTQYF
D gene: -; J gene: TRBJ2-2; clone size: -; V gene: TRBV14; CDR3 DNA: TGTGCCAGTTCCCCGGGGGCCGGGGAGCTGTTTTTT; CDR3 protein: CASSPGAGELFF
D gene: -; J gene: TRBJ1-6; clone size: -; V gene: TRBV19; CDR3 DNA: TGTGCCAGTAGTATAGCTCATCCGGGACTGAATAATTCACCCCTCCACTTT; CDR3 protein: CASSIAHPGLNNSPLHF
D gene: -; J gene: TRBJ1-1; clone size: once; V gene: TRBV19; CDR3 DNA: TGTGCCAGTAGTATTGGGTCAGGCACTGAAGCTTTCTTT; CDR3 protein: CASSIGSGTEAFF
D gene: TRBD2; J gene: TRBJ2-7; clone size: -; V gene: TRBV6-1; CDR3 DNA: TGTGCCAGCAGTGAAGTGGGAGGGGTCTCCTACGAGCAGTACTTC; CDR3 protein: CASSEVGGVSYEQYF
D gene: TRBD2; J gene: TRBJ2-5; clone size: -; V gene: TRBV27; CDR3 DNA: TGTGCCGCAAGGGCCTTTAGCGGGGGTCGGGAGACCCAGTACTTC; CDR3 protein: CAARAFSGGRETQYF
D gene: -; J gene: TRBJ2-7; clone size: -; V gene: TRBV7-2; CDR3 DNA: TGTGCCAGCAGCTTAGATCGGGGGGCGATGTCGTACGAGCAGTACTTC; CDR3 protein: CASSLDRGAMSYEQYF
D gene: -; J gene: TRBJ2-1; clone size: -; V gene: TRBV5-1; CDR3 DNA: TGCGCCAGCAGCTTGGTCCGCGGGGCGAGGAATGAGCAGTTCTTC; CDR3 protein: CASSLVRGARNEQFF
D gene: -; J gene: TRBJ2-1; clone size: once; V gene: TRBV7-9; CDR3 DNA: TGTGCCAGCAGCGGTCAGGTATCCTACAATGAGCAGTTCTTC; CDR3 protein: CASSGQVSYNEQFF
D gene: TRBD1; J gene: TRBJ1-5; clone size: few; V gene: TRBV19; CDR3 DNA: TGTGCCAGTAGTGCCCGACAGGGGGATCAGCCCCAGCATTTT; CDR3 protein: CASSARQGDQPQHF
D gene: -; J gene: TRBJ1-2; clone size: -; V gene: TRBV29-1; CDR3 DNA: TGCAGCGTTGAAGATCCCGGACAGTTCTATGGCTACACCTTC; CDR3 protein: CSVEDPGQFYGYTF
D gene: -; J gene: TRBJ1-1; clone size: -; V gene: TRBV20-1; CDR3 DNA: TGCAGTGCTAAACAGTCCACTGAAGCTTTCTTT; CDR3 protein: CSAKQSTEAFF
D gene: -; J gene: TRBJ1-6; clone size: -; V gene: TRBV11-2; CDR3 DNA: TGTGCCAGCAGCTTAGAAGCAGGGGTAAATTCACCCCTCCACTTT; CDR3 protein: CASSLEAGVNSPLHF
D gene: -; J gene: TRBJ1-2; clone size: -; V gene: TRBV6-5; CDR3 DNA: TGTGCCAGCAGTCTCGACAGTTATGGCTACACCTTC; CDR3 protein: CASSLDSYGYTF
D gene: -; J gene: TRBJ1-2; clone size: -; V gene: TRBV4-3; CDR3 DNA: TGCGCCAGCGGAACAGGGTCACACTCTGGCTACACCTTC; CDR3 protein: CASGTGSHSGYTF
D gene: -; J gene: TRBJ2-7; clone size: -; V gene: TRBV4-2; CDR3 DNA: TGTGCCAGCAGCCAAGACAGGGGTGACTACGAGCAGTACTTC; CDR3 protein: CASSQDRGDYEQYF
D gene: -; J gene: TRBJ2-7; clone size: -; V gene: TRBV29-1; CDR3 DNA: TGCAGCGTTGCGGGTAGCGGTAACGAGCAGTACTTC; CDR3 protein: CSVAGSGNEQYF
D gene: -; J gene: TRBJ2-6; clone size: -; V gene: TRBV7-9; CDR3 DNA: TGTGCCAGCAGCCAAGACTTCTCTGGGGCCAACGTCCTGACTTTC; CDR3 protein: CASSQDFSGANVLTF
D gene: TRBD1; J gene: TRBJ2-1; clone size: few; V gene: TRBV19; CDR3 DNA: TGTGCCAGTAAAGGACAGGCGTACGATGAGCAGTTCTTC; CDR3 protein: CASKGQAYDEQFF
D gene: -; J gene: TRBJ2-1; clone size: once; V gene: TRBV29-1; CDR3 DNA: TGCAGCATCGCACCCTCCGGGTTTAATGAGCAGTTCTTC; CDR3 protein: CSIAPSGFNEQFF
D gene: -; J gene: TRBJ1-1; clone size: -; V gene: TRBV19; CDR3 DNA: TGTGCCAGTAGCCCGGGGGGGAACACTGAAGCTTTCTTT; CDR3 protein: CASSPGGNTEAFF
D gene: TRBD1; J gene: TRBJ2-7; clone size: -; V gene: TRBV7-3; CDR3 DNA: TGTGCCAGCAGCTCCAAAGACAGGGGCCTTACTTACGAGCAGTACTTC; CDR3 protein: CASSSKDRGLTYEQYF
D gene: TRBD1; J gene: TRBJ1-1; clone size: -; V gene: TRBV11-3; CDR3 DNA: TGTGCCAGCAGCCCGACAGGGGGTAGCACTGAAGCTTTCTTT; CDR3 protein: CASSPTGGSTEAFF
D gene: -; J gene: TRBJ1-5; clone size: -; V gene: TRBV27; CDR3 DNA: TGTGCCAGCAGTTTAGGAGAGCACAACCAGCCCCAGCATTTT; CDR3 protein: CASSLGEHNQPQHF
D gene: -; J gene: TRBJ2-3; clone size: few; V gene: TRBV7-9; CDR3 DNA: TGTGCCAGCAGCTTAGAGGGACATTTAGGTACGCAGTATTTT; CDR3 protein: CASSLEGHLGTQYF
D gene: -; J gene: TRBJ1-2; clone size: -; V gene: TRBV19; CDR3 DNA: TGTGCCACACAGGGAGGGCATGGCTACACCTTC; CDR3 protein: CATQGGHGYTF
D gene: TRBD1; J gene: TRBJ2-7; clone size: -; V gene: TRBV19; CDR3 DNA: TGTGCCAGTAGTTCGGACAGGGGAGTCCACGAGCAGTACTTC; CDR3 protein: CASSSDRGVHEQYF
D gene: -; J gene: TRBJ1-5; clone size: -; V gene: TRBV27; CDR3 DNA: TGTGCCAGCCTAATGACAGCGTATAGCAATCAGCCCCAGCATTTT; CDR3 protein: CASLMTAYSNQPQHF